This record covers a single T cell receptor (beta chain). The data derive from a study of Graves' ophthalmopathy and Graves' hyperthyroidism. RNA transcripts provided the template for amplifying TCR beta CDR3 regions. HTBI primers were used in a first-round RT-PCR, which preceded a second-round multiplex PCR. Each CDR3 protein gets one entry after TCRdb re-called the multiplex PCR reads with MiXCR. The table records approximately 540,000 distinct CDR3 sequences, about 35% of them present only once. V shed 5 bases, J shed 8 bases, and the junction held 7 bases outside the gene matches. Germline V lookup: CDR1 ENHRY, CDR2 SYGVKD. CDR3 length: 13 amino acids.

The receptor's source is an adult man with Graves' hyperthyroidism. The chain has TRBV10-3 and TRBJ1-2, with 8 bases that match TRBD1. The source material was peripheral blood or thyroid tissue (not recorded which). The CDR3 reads CAISLSRGLGYTF. CDR3 coding DNA: TGTGCCATCAGTTTGTCCAGGGGGCTGGGCTACACCTTC.